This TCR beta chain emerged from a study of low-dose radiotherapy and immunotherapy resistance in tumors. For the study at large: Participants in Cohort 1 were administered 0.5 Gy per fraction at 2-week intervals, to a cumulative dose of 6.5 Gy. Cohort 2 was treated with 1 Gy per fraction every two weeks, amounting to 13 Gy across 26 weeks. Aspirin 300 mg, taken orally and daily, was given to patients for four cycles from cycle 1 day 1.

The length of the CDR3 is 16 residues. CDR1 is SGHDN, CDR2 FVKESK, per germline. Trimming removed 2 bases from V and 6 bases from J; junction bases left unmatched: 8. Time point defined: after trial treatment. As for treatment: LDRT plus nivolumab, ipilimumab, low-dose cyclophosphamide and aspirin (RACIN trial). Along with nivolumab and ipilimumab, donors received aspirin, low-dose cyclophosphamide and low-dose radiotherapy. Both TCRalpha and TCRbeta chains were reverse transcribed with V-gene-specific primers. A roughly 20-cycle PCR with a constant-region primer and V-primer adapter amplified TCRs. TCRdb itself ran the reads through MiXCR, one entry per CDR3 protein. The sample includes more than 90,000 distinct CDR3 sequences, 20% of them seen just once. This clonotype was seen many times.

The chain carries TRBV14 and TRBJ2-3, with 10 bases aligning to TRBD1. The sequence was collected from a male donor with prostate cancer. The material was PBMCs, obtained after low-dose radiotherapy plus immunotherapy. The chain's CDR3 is CASSQPGQGNADTQYF. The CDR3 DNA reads TGTGCCAGCAGCCAACCGGGACAGGGGAACGCTGATACGCAGTATTTT.